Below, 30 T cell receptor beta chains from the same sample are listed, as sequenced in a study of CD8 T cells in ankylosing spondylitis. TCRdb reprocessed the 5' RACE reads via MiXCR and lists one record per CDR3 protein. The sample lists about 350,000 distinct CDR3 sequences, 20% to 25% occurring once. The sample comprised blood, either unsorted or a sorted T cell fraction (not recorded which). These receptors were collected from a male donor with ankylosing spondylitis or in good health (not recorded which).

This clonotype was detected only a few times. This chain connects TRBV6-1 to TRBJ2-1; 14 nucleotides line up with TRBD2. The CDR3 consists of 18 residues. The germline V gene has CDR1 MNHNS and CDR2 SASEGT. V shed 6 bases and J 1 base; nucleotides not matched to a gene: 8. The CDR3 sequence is CASRGTSGGPPSYNEQFF. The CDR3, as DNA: TGTGCCAGCAGGGGGACTAGCGGGGGACCCCCTTCCTACAATGAGCAGTTCTTC.

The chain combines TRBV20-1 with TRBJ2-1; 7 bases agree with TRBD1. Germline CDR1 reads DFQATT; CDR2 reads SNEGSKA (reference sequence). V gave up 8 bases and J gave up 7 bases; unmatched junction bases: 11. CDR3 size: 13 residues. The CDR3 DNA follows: TGCAGTAAGACAGGGATTTCCACGAATGAGCAGTTCTTC. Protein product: CSKTGISTNEQFF.

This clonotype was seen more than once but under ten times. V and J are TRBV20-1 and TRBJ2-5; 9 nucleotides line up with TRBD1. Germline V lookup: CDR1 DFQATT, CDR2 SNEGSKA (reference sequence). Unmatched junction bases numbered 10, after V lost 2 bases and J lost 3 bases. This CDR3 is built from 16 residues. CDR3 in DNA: TGCAGTGCTAGACCATACCAGACAGGGGGAGAAGAGACCCAGTACTTC. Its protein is CSARPYQTGGEETQYF.

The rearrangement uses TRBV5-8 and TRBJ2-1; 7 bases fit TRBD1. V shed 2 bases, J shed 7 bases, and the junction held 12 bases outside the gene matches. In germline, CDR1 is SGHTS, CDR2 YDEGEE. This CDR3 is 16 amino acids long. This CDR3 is CASSFYPNRGVNEQFF. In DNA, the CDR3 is TGTGCCAGCAGCTTTTACCCTAACAGGGGTGTGAATGAGCAGTTCTTC.

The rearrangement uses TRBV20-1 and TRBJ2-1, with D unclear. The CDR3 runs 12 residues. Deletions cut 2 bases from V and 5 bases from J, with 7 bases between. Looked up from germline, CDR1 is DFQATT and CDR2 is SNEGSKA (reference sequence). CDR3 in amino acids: CSARWMNNEQFF. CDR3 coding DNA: TGCAGTGCTAGATGGATGAACAATGAGCAGTTCTTC.

This CDR3 is CASSFRQGSEQYF. The CDR3 DNA reads as TGTGCCAGCAGTTTTAGACAGGGGAGCGAGCAGTACTTC. This chain connects TRBV28 to TRBJ2-7; 8 nucleotides line up with TRBD1. V lost 3 bases to trimming and J lost 6 bases; unmatched junction nucleotides: 4. The germline CDR1 and CDR2 sequences are MDHEN and SYDVKM. This CDR3 is 13 amino acids long.

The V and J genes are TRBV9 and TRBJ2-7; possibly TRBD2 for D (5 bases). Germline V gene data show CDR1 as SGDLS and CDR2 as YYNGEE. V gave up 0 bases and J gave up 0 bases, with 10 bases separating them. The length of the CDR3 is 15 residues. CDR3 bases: TGTGCCAGCAGCGTAGAAGGCGGACTCTCCTACGAGCAGTACTTC. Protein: CASSVEGGLSYEQYF.

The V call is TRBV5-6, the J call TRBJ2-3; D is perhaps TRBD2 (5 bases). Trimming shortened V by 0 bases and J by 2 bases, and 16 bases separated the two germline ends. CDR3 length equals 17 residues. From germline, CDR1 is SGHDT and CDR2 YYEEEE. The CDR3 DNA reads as TGTGCCAGCAGCTTGGGACTACCAACACTCATCACAGATACGCAGTATTTT. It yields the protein CASSLGLPTLITDTQYF.

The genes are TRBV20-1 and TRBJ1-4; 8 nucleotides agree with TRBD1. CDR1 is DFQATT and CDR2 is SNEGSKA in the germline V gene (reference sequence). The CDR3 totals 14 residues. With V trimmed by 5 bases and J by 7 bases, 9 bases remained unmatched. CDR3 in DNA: TGCAGTGCTGTCTCAGGGGGCTCGATTGAAAAACTGTTTTTT. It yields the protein CSAVSGGSIEKLFF.

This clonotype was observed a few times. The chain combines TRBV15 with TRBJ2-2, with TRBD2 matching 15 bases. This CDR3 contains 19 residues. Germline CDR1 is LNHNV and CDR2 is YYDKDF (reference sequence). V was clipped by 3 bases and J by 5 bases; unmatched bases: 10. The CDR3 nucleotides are TGTGCCACCAGCAGCTACACCGGACTAGCGGGGGGGCGAACCGGGGAGCTGTTTTTT. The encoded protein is CATSSYTGLAGGRTGELFF.

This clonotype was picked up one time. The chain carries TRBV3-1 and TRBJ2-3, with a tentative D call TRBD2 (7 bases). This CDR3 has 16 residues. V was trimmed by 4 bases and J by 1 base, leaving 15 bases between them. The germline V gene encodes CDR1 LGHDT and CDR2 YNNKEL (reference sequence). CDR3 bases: TGTGCCAGCAGCCCCCCTGCGGGGGCCCGCACAGATACGCAGTATTTT. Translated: CASSPPAGARTDTQYF.

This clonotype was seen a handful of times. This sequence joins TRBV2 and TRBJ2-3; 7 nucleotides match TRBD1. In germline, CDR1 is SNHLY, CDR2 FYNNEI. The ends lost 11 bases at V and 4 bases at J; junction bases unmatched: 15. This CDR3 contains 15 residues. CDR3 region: CACHVPGGQADTQYF. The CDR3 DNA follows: TGTGCCTGCCACGTGCCAGGGGGTCAAGCAGATACGCAGTATTTT.

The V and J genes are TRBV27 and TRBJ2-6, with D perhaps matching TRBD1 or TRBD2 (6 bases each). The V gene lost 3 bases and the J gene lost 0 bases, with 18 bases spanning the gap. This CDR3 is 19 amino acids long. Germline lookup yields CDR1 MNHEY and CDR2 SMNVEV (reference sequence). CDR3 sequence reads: CASSFSFGGPLSGANVLTF. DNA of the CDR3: TGTGCCAGCAGTTTTAGTTTTGGGGGGCCCCTCTCTGGGGCCAACGTCCTGACTTTC.

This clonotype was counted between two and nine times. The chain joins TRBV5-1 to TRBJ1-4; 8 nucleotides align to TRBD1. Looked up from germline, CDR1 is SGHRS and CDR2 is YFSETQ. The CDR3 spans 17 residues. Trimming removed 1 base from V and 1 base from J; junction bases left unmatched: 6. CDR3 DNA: TGCGCCAGCAGCTTGAAAACAGGGGGTTTAACTAATGAAAAACTGTTTTTT. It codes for CASSLKTGGLTNEKLFF.

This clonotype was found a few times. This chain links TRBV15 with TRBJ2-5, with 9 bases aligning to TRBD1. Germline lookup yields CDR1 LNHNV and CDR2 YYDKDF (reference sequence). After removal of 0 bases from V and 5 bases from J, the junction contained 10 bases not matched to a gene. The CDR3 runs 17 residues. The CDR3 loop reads CATSRDRGQGLWETQYF. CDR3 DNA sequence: TGTGCCACCAGCAGAGATCGGGGACAGGGTTTATGGGAGACCCAGTACTTC.

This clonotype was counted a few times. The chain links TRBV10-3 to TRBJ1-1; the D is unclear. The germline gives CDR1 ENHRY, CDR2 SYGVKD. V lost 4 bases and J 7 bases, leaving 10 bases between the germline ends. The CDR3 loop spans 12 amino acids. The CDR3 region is CAISAGQLEAFF. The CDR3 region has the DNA TGTGCCATCAGTGCTGGGCAGCTTGAAGCTTTCTTT.

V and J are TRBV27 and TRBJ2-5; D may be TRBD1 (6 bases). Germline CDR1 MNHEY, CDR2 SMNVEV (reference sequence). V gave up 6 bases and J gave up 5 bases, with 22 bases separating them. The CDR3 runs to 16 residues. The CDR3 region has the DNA TGTGCCAGCAGCCCCCGTAGGCAGGGGATTAAGGAGACCCAGTACTTC. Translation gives CASSPRRQGIKETQYF.

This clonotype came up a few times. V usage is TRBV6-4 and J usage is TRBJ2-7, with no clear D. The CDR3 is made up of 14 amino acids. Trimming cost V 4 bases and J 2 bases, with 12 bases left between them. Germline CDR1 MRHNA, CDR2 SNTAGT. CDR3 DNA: TGTGCCAGCAGTGCAGGATCAGGAGCCTACGAGCAGTACTTC. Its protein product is CASSAGSGAYEQYF.

The CDR3 DNA reads as TGTGCCAGCAGCTTAGCGGTGGGGGCCAACAATGAGCAGTTCTTC. It translates to CASSLAVGANNEQFF. The rearrangement joins TRBV7-9 to TRBJ2-1, with a possible D match to TRBD1 (6 bases). CDR3 length: 15 residues. The V gene lost 0 bases and the J gene lost 5 bases, with 11 bases spanning the gap. Germline V gives CDR1 SEHNR, CDR2 FQNEAQ (reference sequence). Using reference TRBV7-9 and TRBJ2-1 for the parts outside the CDR3, the full variable domain is DTGVSQNPRHKITKRGQNVTFRCDPISEHNRLYWYRQTLGQGPEFLTYFQNEAQLEKSRLLSDRFSAERPKGSFSTLEIQRTEQGDSAMYLCASSLAVGANNEQFFGPGTRLTVL.

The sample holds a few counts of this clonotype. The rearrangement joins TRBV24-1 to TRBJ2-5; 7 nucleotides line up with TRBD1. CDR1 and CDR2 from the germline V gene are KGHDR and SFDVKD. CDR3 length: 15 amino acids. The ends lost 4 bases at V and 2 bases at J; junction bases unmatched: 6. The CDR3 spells CATSEGATGQETQYF. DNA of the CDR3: TGTGCCACCAGTGAAGGGGCGACAGGGCAAGAGACCCAGTACTTC.

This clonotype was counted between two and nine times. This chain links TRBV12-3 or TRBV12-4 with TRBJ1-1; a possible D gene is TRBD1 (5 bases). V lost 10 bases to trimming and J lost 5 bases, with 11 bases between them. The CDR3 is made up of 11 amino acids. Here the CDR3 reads CATRGGTEAFF. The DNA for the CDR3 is TGTGCCACCCGGGGGGGGACTGAAGCTTTCTTT.

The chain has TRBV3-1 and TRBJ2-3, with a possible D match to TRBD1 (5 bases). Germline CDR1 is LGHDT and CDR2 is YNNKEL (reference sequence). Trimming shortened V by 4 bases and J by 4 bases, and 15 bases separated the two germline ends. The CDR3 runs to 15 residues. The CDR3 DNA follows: TGTGCCAGCAGCCCCTCATACCGCAGGGCAGATACGCAGTATTTT. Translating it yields CASSPSYRRADTQYF.

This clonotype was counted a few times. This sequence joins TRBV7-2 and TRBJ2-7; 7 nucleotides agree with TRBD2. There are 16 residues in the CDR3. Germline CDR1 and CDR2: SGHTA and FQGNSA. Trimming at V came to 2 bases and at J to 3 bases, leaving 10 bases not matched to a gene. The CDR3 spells CASSLNGASGNYEQYF. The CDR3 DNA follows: TGTGCCAGCAGCTTAAACGGGGCTAGCGGAAACTACGAGCAGTACTTC.

The CDR3 coding sequence is TGTGCCAGCAGCCAAGATCGGGGGGTTTCTATCTACAATGAGCAGTTCTTC. Protein sequence: CASSQDRGVSIYNEQFF. The chain couples TRBV3-1 to TRBJ2-1; 7 bases agree with TRBD2. The CDR3 has 17 residues. V gave up 0 bases and J gave up 3 bases; unmatched junction bases: 8. CDR1 is LGHDT, CDR2 YNNKEL, per germline (reference sequence).

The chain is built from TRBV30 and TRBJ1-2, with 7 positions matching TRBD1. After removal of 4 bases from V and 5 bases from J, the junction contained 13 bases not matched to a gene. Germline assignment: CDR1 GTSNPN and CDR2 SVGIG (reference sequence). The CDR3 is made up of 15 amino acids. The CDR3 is CAWNWWDRKIYGYTF. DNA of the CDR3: TGTGCCTGGAATTGGTGGGACAGAAAAATTTATGGCTACACCTTC.

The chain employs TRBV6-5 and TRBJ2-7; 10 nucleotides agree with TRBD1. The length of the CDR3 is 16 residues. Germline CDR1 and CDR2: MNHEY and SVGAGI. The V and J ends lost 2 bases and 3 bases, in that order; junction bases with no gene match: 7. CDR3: CASSYGSGQGLYEQYF. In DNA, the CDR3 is TGTGCCAGCAGTTACGGGTCGGGACAGGGGCTCTACGAGCAGTACTTC.

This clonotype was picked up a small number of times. The CDR3 loop is CASTRDAPSYEQYF. The CDR3 DNA is TGCGCCAGCACCCGTGACGCGCCGTCCTACGAGCAGTACTTC. The chain carries TRBV5-1 and TRBJ2-7; D is unclear. CDR1 SGHRS and CDR2 YFSETQ come from the germline V gene. CDR3 length: 14 residues. Deletions cut 6 bases from V and 1 base from J, with 14 bases between.

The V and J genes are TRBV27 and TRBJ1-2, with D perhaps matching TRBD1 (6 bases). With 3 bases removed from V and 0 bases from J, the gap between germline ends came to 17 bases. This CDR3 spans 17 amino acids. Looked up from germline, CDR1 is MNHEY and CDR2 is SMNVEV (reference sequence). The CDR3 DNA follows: TGTGCCAGCAGTTTCCGCGGGGGACAAGCCTCTAACTATGGCTACACCTTC. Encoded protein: CASSFRGGQASNYGYTF.

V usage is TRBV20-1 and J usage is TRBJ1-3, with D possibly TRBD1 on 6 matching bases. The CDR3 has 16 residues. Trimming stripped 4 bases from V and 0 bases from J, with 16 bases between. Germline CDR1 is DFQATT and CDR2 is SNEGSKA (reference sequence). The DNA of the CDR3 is TGCAGTGCTAAAACAGGGTCTCCTAGCTCTGGAAACACCATATATTTT. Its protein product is CSAKTGSPSSGNTIYF.

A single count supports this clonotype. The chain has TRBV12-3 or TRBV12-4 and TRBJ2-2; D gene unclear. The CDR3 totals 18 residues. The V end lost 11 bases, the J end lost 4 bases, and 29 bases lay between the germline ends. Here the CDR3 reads CALSLGQETMRSTGELFF. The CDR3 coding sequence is TGTGCCCTCAGTTTAGGGCAGGAAACCATGAGAAGCACCGGGGAGCTGTTTTTT.